This TCR beta chain was recorded in a study of blood T cell repertoires in COVID-19. Study background: The study drew acute and convalescent COVID-19 samples from the United States, Italy and Spain. Nucleic acid was either cDNA or gDNA, and it came from T cells, B-cell-depleted T cells, or PBMCs.

Per the original methods: The assay estimated nucleated cells by amplifying reference gene primers. The repertoire was sequenced with immunoSEQ multiplex PCR; TCRdb's copy has only in-frame clones and lacks some. Clone size and V and J calls were adopted from that table, with D and trimming inferred from the DNA. Of some 180,000 clones in the sample, around 90% were seen once. Germline-derived CDR1 and CDR2 are SNHLY and FYNNEI. V lost 6 bases and J lost 6, with 21 bases in between. The CDR3 is 15 amino acids. The sample taken for sequencing was peripheral blood. The origin of this receptor is a man aged 45-65 years with acute or convalescent COVID-19. This chain uses TRBV2 with TRBJ2-7; no definite D call. CDR3: CASRPAASVNIEQYF. The DNA of the CDR3 is TGTGCCAGCAGGCCTGCGGCTTCCGTAAACATCGAGCAGTACTTC.